This is a list of T cell receptor beta chains from one sample in a study of cytomegalovirus exposure and HLA in healthy donors. Some clones are missing from TCRdb's copy, which holds only in-frame ones; the method was immunoSEQ multiplex PCR. The data hold about 200,000 clones, with roughly 80% observed a single time. The sequenced sample was PBMCs. Receptor source: a man aged 40-49 years in good health and CMV-seronegative. The CDR3 runs from the conserved cysteine through the conserved F or W. The order of the fields is V gene, clone size, J gene, D gene, CDR3 protein, CDR3 DNA. The D gene is left open where the match is weak. Rows may omit the clone size; those that give it use once, few, many or a size class.

TRBV6-5,-,TRBJ1-3,-,CASSYGRAGNTIYF,TGTGCCAGCAGTTACGGCAGGGCTGGAAACACCATATATTTT
TRBV9,-,TRBJ2-1,TRBD2,CASSVEGLAANEQFF,TGTGCCAGCAGCGTAGAAGGACTAGCGGCCAATGAGCAGTTCTTC
TRBV5-1,few,TRBJ2-1,-,CASSQASETAYNEQFF,TGCGCCAGCAGCCAGGCATCGGAGACAGCGTACAATGAGCAGTTCTTC
TRBV5-1,-,TRBJ2-7,-,CASSLVHSYEQYF,TGCGCCAGCAGCTTGGTCCATTCCTACGAGCAGTACTTC
TRBV4-3,-,TRBJ2-5,-,CASSQDGSQETQYF,TGCGCCAGCAGCCAAGATGGCAGCCAAGAGACCCAGTACTTC
TRBV2,-,TRBJ2-5,-,CASSEVGLLQETQYF,TGTGCCAGCAGTGAAGTGGGCCTACTTCAAGAGACCCAGTACTTC
TRBV5-1,-,TRBJ2-1,-,CASSLPLAAAGNEQFF,TGCGCCAGCAGCCTTCCTTTAGCGGCGGCTGGCAATGAGCAGTTCTTC
TRBV7-2,few,TRBJ1-3,-,CASSVGGNTIYF,TGTGCCAGCAGCGTCGGTGGAAACACCATATATTTT
TRBV5-6,-,TRBJ2-1,TRBD2,CASSLLAGGDNEQFF,TGTGCCAGCAGCCTACTAGCGGGGGGGGACAATGAGCAGTTCTTC
TRBV7-2,-,TRBJ1-2,TRBD1,CASSTGTGPNYGYTF,TGTGCCAGCAGCACCGGGACAGGGCCTAACTATGGCTACACCTTC
TRBV7-2,-,TRBJ2-2,TRBD2,CASSFPLAGGPVGELFF,TGTGCCAGCAGCTTCCCACTAGCGGGAGGGCCGGTCGGGGAGCTGTTTTTT
TRBV5-5,-,TRBJ1-3,TRBD1,CASGGTGLHSGNTIYF,TGTGCCAGCGGGGGGACAGGGCTACACTCTGGAAACACCATATATTTT
TRBV5-1,-,TRBJ1-2,TRBD1,CASSLTTSRDRLGYTF,TGCGCCAGCAGCCTAACAACGTCCCGGGACAGGTTGGGCTACACCTTC
TRBV5-1,-,TRBJ2-5,TRBD2,CASSLPSGNRETQYF,TGCGCCAGCAGCTTGCCTAGCGGGAATAGAGAGACCCAGTACTTC
TRBV7-3,-,TRBJ1-2,-,CASSQAGEGNTF,TGTGCCAGCAGCCAAGCCGGGGAGGGGAACACCTTC
TRBV7-6,-,TRBJ2-1,TRBD2,CASSHGGAQNNEQFF,TGTGCCAGCAGCCACGGGGGGGCCCAAAACAATGAGCAGTTCTTC